Listed below are T cell receptor beta chains from one sample, sequenced in a study of blood T cells in healthy people across ages. Each CDR3 protein gets one entry after TCRdb re-called the 5' RACE reads with MiXCR. The data contain 800,000 or so distinct CDR3 sequences, under 80% of them singletons. Sequenced: blood. These receptors were collected from a man between 25 and 39 years old in good health. The CDR3 runs from the conserved cysteine through the conserved F or W. Fields, in order: V gene, clone size, J gene, D gene, CDR3 DNA, CDR3 protein. A D gene is named only where the DNA matches it firmly. Where a row states a size, it is once, few, many or the class of an expanded clone; other rows omit it.

TRBV9	.	TRBJ2-3	.	TGTGCCAGCAGCGGAGTCGGAGGTAGAGCGCAGTATTTT	CASSGVGGRAQYF
TRBV6-6	.	TRBJ1-5	TRBD1	TGTGCCAGCAGTTCGGGACAGGGAGGGCAGCCCCAGCATTTT	CASSSGQGGQPQHF
TRBV27	.	TRBJ2-1	TRBD1	TGTGCCAGCAGCCTAAGGGGGCGGAACTACAATGAGCAGTTCTTC	CASSLRGRNYNEQFF
TRBV7-9	few	TRBJ2-3	.	TGTGCCAGCAGCCAAATGGCTAGCACAGATACGCAGTATTTT	CASSQMASTDTQYF
TRBV20-1	.	TRBJ2-7	.	TGCAGTGCTAGAGATCGCAGGGGAGCCTACGAGCAGTACTTC	CSARDRRGAYEQYF
TRBV7-3	once	TRBJ1-2	TRBD1	TGTGCCAGCAGCTCTAAGGGAGGGTCCCGGGACAGGGGGCGAGGCTACACCTTC	CASSSKGGSRDRGRGYTF
TRBV9	.	TRBJ2-3	.	TGTGCCAGCAGCGTGACCGGCAATTGGGCGTCTAGCACAGATACGCAGTATTTT	CASSVTGNWASSTDTQYF
TRBV20-1	once	TRBJ2-7	TRBD1	TGCGGTGCAAGACAGGGGTTCTACGAGCAGTACTTC	CGARQGFYEQYF
TRBV3-1	.	TRBJ2-1	.	TGTGCCAGCAGCCAAGTGGGCGGGGGCCGCAATGAGCAGTTCTTC	CASSQVGGGRNEQFF
TRBV14	few	TRBJ1-2	.	TGTGCCAGCAGCCAAGTCGAAAGACGCTACACCTTC	CASSQVERRYTF
TRBV27	.	TRBJ2-7	TRBD1	TGTGCCAGCAGTCCTGCGGGACAGGGCTACCGCGAGCAGTACTTC	CASSPAGQGYREQYF
TRBV25-1	few	TRBJ1-5	.	TGTGCCAGCAGTGGTAGACAGAGTAGCAATCAGCCCCAGCATTTT	CASSGRQSSNQPQHF
TRBV7-2	few	TRBJ2-6	.	TGTGCCAGCAGCTTATGGGCATCTGGGGCCAACGTCCTGACTTTC	CASSLWASGANVLTF
TRBV11-2	.	TRBJ1-1	.	TGTGCCAGCAGCTTAACACCAGGGACGAACACTGAAGCTTTCTTT	CASSLTPGTNTEAFF
TRBV6-1	.	TRBJ2-7	.	TGTGCCAGCCCCCCGGACAGCACCTACGAGCAGTACTTC	CASPPDSTYEQYF
TRBV27	.	TRBJ2-7	.	TGTGCCAGCAGTCCCGGGGTTGGGGTCTACAATGAGCAGTACTTC	CASSPGVGVYNEQYF
TRBV20-1	.	TRBJ2-7	.	TGCAGTGCTGGTGGGGAGCAGTACTTC	CSAGGEQYF
TRBV7-2	.	TRBJ2-7	.	TGTGCCAGCAGCTCCCACAGGGGGGGTTCCTACGAGCAGTACTTC	CASSSHRGGSYEQYF
TRBV9	.	TRBJ1-2	.	TGTGCCAGCAGCCACTTTAACTATGGCTACACCTTC	CASSHFNYGYTF
TRBV29-1	.	TRBJ2-5	.	TGCAGCGTTGTCCAGTCAGCAGTAGAGACCCAGTACTTC	CSVVQSAVETQYF
TRBV11-3	.	TRBJ1-5	TRBD1	TGTGCCAGCAGCTCACGGACAGGGCCAAATCAGCCCCAGCATTTT	CASSSRTGPNQPQHF
TRBV12-3/TRBV12-4	many	TRBJ1-4	.	TGTGCCAGCAAAGGGTGGCAGACTAATGAAAAACTGTTTTTT	CASKGWQTNEKLFF
TRBV3-1	.	TRBJ2-7	TRBD1	TGTGCCAGCAGCCAAGATCAGGGGGTGGCGGTCTACGAGCAGTACTTC	CASSQDQGVAVYEQYF
TRBV5-4	.	TRBJ2-5	.	TGTGCCAGCAGCTTCCAAGGGGCGGCGGAGACCCAGTACTTC	CASSFQGAAETQYF
TRBV20-1	.	TRBJ1-2	TRBD1	TGCAGTGCCGCCGGGACAGGGGGCCTTACTACCTATGGCTATACCTTC	CSAAGTGGLTTYGYTF
TRBV20-1	.	TRBJ2-3	TRBD2	TGCAGTGCTCCCGACCATCTAGCGGGGGCGGTCGATACGCAGTATTTT	CSAPDHLAGAVDTQYF
TRBV9	.	TRBJ1-2	.	TGTGCCAGCGGGGGATGGGCCGAACTTTCGGATGGCTACACCTTC	CASGGWAELSDGYTF
TRBV10-3	.	TRBJ2-7	.	TGTGCCAGCAGGTCTCGGGTTGAGTCCCACGAGCAGTACTTC	CASRSRVESHEQYF
TRBV5-5	.	TRBJ1-2	.	TGTGCCAGCAGCTTCCCTAGCGGGGGAACTGGCTACACCTTC	CASSFPSGGTGYTF
TRBV5-4	.	TRBJ2-5	TRBD1	TGTGCCAGCAGCTTCGGACAGGGGTCGCGGGAGACCCAGTACTTC	CASSFGQGSRETQYF
TRBV9	.	TRBJ2-7	.	TGTGCCAGCAGCGTAGCCGGGGGCCTTTACAATGAGCAGTACTTC	CASSVAGGLYNEQYF
TRBV7-3	.	TRBJ2-1	TRBD2	TGTGCCAGCAGCTTGGGGCGGGGGGGCATTAATGAGCAGTTCTTC	CASSLGRGGINEQFF
TRBV20-1	.	TRBJ2-3	.	TGCAGTGCTAGAGATCCCTTCTGGGACATCACTACCACAGATACGCAGTATTTT	CSARDPFWDITTTDTQYF
TRBV5-1	.	TRBJ1-4	.	TGCGCCAGCAGCCCGCTTCGGTCTGATGAAAAACTGTTTTTT	CASSPLRSDEKLFF
TRBV4-2	.	TRBJ1-5	.	TGTGCCAGCAGCCAAGATTGGTTGGGGGCGGCTCAGCCCCAGCATTTT	CASSQDWLGAAQPQHF
TRBV28	.	TRBJ1-2	.	TGTGCCAGCAGTCTTCATGGGGGGGACCATAACTATGGCTACACCTTC	CASSLHGGDHNYGYTF
TRBV20-1	few	TRBJ2-7	TRBD2	TGCAGTGCTGAGCGGGGGGGCTACGAGCAGTACTTC	CSAERGGYEQYF
TRBV7-2	many	TRBJ2-5	.	TGTGCCAGCAGCTTAGTCCGGGAGACCCAGTACTTC	CASSLVRETQYF
TRBV4-1	.	TRBJ2-7	.	TGCGCCAGCAGCCAAGATTGGACCTTAACCTACGAGCAGTACTTC	CASSQDWTLTYEQYF
TRBV4-2	once	TRBJ2-2	.	TGTGCCAGCAGCCAAGAATCGGCTTCCACCGGGGAGCTGTTTTTT	CASSQESASTGELFF
TRBV7-2	.	TRBJ1-4	.	TGTGCCAGCAGCCCCTCAGGGGTAGCTAATGAAAAACTGTTTTTT	CASSPSGVANEKLFF
TRBV4-2	.	TRBJ1-2	.	TGTGCCAGCAGCCAAGGTCGGGGGCCGGGCTATGGCTACACCTTC	CASSQGRGPGYGYTF
TRBV20-1	few	TRBJ2-7	.	TGCAGTGCTAGGAGGGGCCTTGAACCCTACGAGCAGTACTTC	CSARRGLEPYEQYF
TRBV18	.	TRBJ2-4	TRBD1	TGTGCCAGCTCACCGCAGGGGGCGGAGGCCAAAAACATTCAGTACTTC	CASSPQGAEAKNIQYF
TRBV6-4	many	TRBJ2-1	TRBD2	TGTGCCAGCAGTGACCCCATGCTAGCGGACGTCAATGAGCAGTTCTTC	CASSDPMLADVNEQFF
TRBV20-1	.	TRBJ2-3	TRBD1	TGCAGTGCCGAATTTAGACAGGGCGCAGATACGCAGTATTTT	CSAEFRQGADTQYF
TRBV20-1	once	TRBJ2-5	TRBD2	TGCAGTGCTATTACCCCCGGGACTAGCCTCGAGACCCAGTACTTC	CSAITPGTSLETQYF
TRBV20-1	.	TRBJ2-1	.	TGCAGTGCAATAGGGGGGGGCCGGGGTGAGCAGTTCTTC	CSAIGGGRGEQFF
TRBV6-2/TRBV6-3	.	TRBJ2-6	.	TGTGCCAGCGCCTTTCTCGGGGCCAACGTCCTGACTTTC	CASAFLGANVLTF